One and the same sample provided the 11 T cell receptor beta chains below, sequenced in a study of T cells in Graves' hyperthyroidism and ophthalmopathy. What was amplified from RNA transcripts were TCR beta CDR3 regions. A set of HTBI primers served as the primers for a first-round RT-PCR of the TCR CDR3. MiXCR was run by TCRdb on the multiplex PCR reads, yielding one entry per CDR3 protein. The sample shows about 740,000 distinct CDR3 sequences, 14% of them seen only once. Sample: blood. These receptors originate from a woman between 18 and 29 years old with Graves' hyperthyroidism.

This clonotype has a count of ten or more. This sequence joins TRBV27 and TRBJ2-7; perhaps TRBD1 as D (6 bases). Trimming removed 5 bases at V and 2 bases at J, with 10 bases between. Germline V gives CDR1 MNHEY, CDR2 SMNVEV (reference sequence). This CDR3 region has 13 residues. The CDR3 sequence: CASSPAGAYEQYF. The CDR3, as DNA: TGTGCCAGCAGTCCCGCAGGGGCCTACGAGCAGTACTTC.

This clonotype has just a few counts. V gene TRBV24-1 combines with J gene TRBJ2-5; no clear D. CDR3 length equals 15 residues. Per germline, CDR1 KGHDR and CDR2 SFDVKD. The germline V and J ends were trimmed by 4 bases and 5 bases, with 16 bases remaining between them. The CDR3: CATSEPHTPGETQYF. CDR3 coding DNA: TGTGCCACCAGTGAGCCTCATACCCCTGGGGAGACCCAGTACTTC.

V and J are TRBV7-9 and TRBJ2-1; D remains unclear. The V end was cut by 3 bases, the J end by 6 bases, with 12 bases between. The CDR3 covers 14 residues. Germline values: CDR1 SEHNR, CDR2 FQNEAQ (reference sequence). CDR3 in DNA: TGTGCCAGCAGCTTGATCCCCAGTAGCAATGAGCAGTTCTTC. Encoded protein: CASSLIPSSNEQFF.

The sample holds a few counts of this clonotype. The chain has TRBV28 and TRBJ2-4; tentatively, D is TRBD1 (5 bases). The CDR3 has 13 residues. V lost 3 bases, J lost 6 bases, and 9 bases lay in between. CDR1 is MDHEN, CDR2 SYDVKM, per germline. CDR3 sequence: CASSLNRRNIQYF. The CDR3 DNA is TGTGCCAGCAGTTTGAACAGGAGAAACATTCAGTACTTC.

The chain has TRBV20-1 and TRBJ2-3; D unresolved. V was trimmed by 0 bases and J by 2 bases, leaving 12 bases between them. CDR3 length: 15 residues. Germline V CDR1 and CDR2: DFQATT, SNEGSKA (reference sequence). DNA of the CDR3: TGCAGTGCTAGAGATCGAGTTGGGGTCACAGATACGCAGTATTTT. Protein product: CSARDRVGVTDTQYF.

The V gene is TRBV28, the J gene TRBJ1-4; TRBD1 matches at 8 bases. This CDR3 is 15 amino acids long. Germline V gene sequence: CDR1 MDHEN, CDR2 SYDVKM. The trim removed 4 bases at V and 3 bases at J, leaving 4 bases unmatched. In DNA, the CDR3 is TGTGCCAGCAGTTCCCCAGGGGGCTCTAATGAAAAACTGTTTTTT. Translated: CASSSPGGSNEKLFF.

The table lists this clonotype with many counts. The J gene is TRBJ1-2, the V gene TRBV24-1; perhaps TRBD1 as D (6 bases). V was pared by 3 bases and J by 5 bases, with 9 bases between. The germline V gene has CDR1 KGHDR and CDR2 SFDVKD. This CDR3 has 13 amino acids. The CDR3 protein is CATSDGGRYGYTF. DNA for the CDR3: TGTGCCACCAGTGATGGGGGGCGATATGGCTACACCTTC.

The chain joins TRBV4-1 to TRBJ2-7; 8 bases align to TRBD2. V lost 1 base to trimming and J lost 2 bases; unmatched junction nucleotides: 19. Germline CDR1 and CDR2: MGHRA and YSYEKL. The CDR3 spans 20 residues. CDR3 amino acids: CASSQGPGLVVRRDPYEQYF. Written as DNA, the CDR3 is TGCGCCAGCAGCCAAGGCCCGGGACTAGTGGTTCGGCGTGACCCCTACGAGCAGTACTTC.

This clonotype has at least ten counts. The genes are TRBV2 and TRBJ2-7, with no clear D. Germline CDR1 reads SNHLY; CDR2 reads FYNNEI. The V end was cut by 2 bases, the J end by 5 bases, with 13 bases between. There are 14 residues in the CDR3. CDR3 DNA: TGTGCCAGCAGTGAACTGGCCGGTGGGGACGAGCAGTACTTC. It encodes CASSELAGGDEQYF.

This clonotype was seen ten or more times. J is TRBJ1-1 and V is TRBV12-3 or TRBV12-4; the D gene is possibly TRBD1 (6 bases). The V end lost 9 bases, the J end lost 7 bases, and 18 bases lay between the germline ends. This CDR3 has 13 amino acids. The CDR3 loop is CASKPTGRGEAFF. In DNA, the CDR3 is TGTGCCAGTAAACCTACAGGGAGAGGTGAAGCTTTCTTT.

A few counts support this clonotype. This chain links TRBV3-1 with TRBJ2-7; TRBD1 matches 7 bases. The germline gives CDR1 LGHDT, CDR2 YNNKEL (reference sequence). The V gene end was trimmed by 1 base and the J gene end by 3 bases; junction bases not matched to a gene: 6. CDR3 length: 15 amino acids. The chain's CDR3 is CASSQATGKGYEQYF. CDR3 nucleotide sequence: TGTGCCAGCAGCCAAGCGACAGGGAAAGGCTACGAGCAGTACTTC.